The next 28 T cell receptor beta chains were all read from a single sample in a study of CD8 T cells in Susac syndrome. RNA amounts of about 0.5 to 1 ug underwent reverse transcription with random hexamers. TCRdb fed the immunoSEQ multiplex PCR reads into MiXCR, producing one record per CDR3 protein. Of some 300,000 distinct CDR3 sequences in the sample, 75% to 85% were seen once. Specimen: CD8+ T cells from PBMCs. The receptors come from a human donor with multiple sclerosis.

V gene TRBV7-9 combines with J gene TRBJ2-1; 13 bases line up with TRBD2. There are 15 residues in the CDR3. V was pared by 11 bases and J by 6 bases, with 10 bases of the junction left unmatched. Germline lookup yields CDR1 SEHNR and CDR2 FQNEAQ (reference sequence). CDR3: CAGNPTSGRINEQFF. The DNA for the CDR3 is TGTGCCGGAAACCCGACTAGCGGGAGGATCAATGAGCAGTTCTTC.

This chain links TRBV3-1 with TRBJ2-3, with 9 bases matching TRBD2. This CDR3 has 16 residues. Germline V gives CDR1 LGHDT, CDR2 YNNKEL (reference sequence). V trimming: 4 bases; J trimming: 6 bases; junction bases outside the gene matches: 11. The CDR3: CASSLPSGKALDTQYF. CDR3 DNA sequence: TGTGCCAGCAGCCTTCCTAGCGGGAAGGCTCTCGATACGCAGTATTTT.

In its sample, this clonotype was seen a few times. This chain joins TRBV4-2 and TRBJ2-1; 7 bases fit TRBD2. The ends lost 3 bases at V and 4 bases at J; junction bases unmatched: 12. Germline V lookup: CDR1 LGHNA, CDR2 YNFKEQ. This CDR3 is built from 17 residues. CDR3 amino acids: CASSHVRRLAVYNEQFF. CDR3 nucleotides: TGTGCCAGCAGCCACGTTAGGAGGCTAGCGGTTTACAATGAGCAGTTCTTC.

The V and J genes are TRBV12-3 or TRBV12-4 and TRBJ2-4; 9 bases are shared with TRBD1. The CDR3 is 15 residues long. The V and J ends lost 1 base and 6 bases, in that order; junction bases with no gene match: 4. CDR3 in amino acids: CASSLGDRAGNIQYF. CDR3 DNA: TGTGCCAGCAGTTTAGGGGACAGGGCGGGAAACATTCAGTACTTC.

The rearrangement joins TRBV7-8 to TRBJ1-5; D may be TRBD1 (5 bases). Trimming removed 1 base at V and 4 bases at J, with 8 bases between. Germline V gives CDR1 SGHVS, CDR2 FQNEAQ. The CDR3 runs 14 residues. The CDR3 loop reads CASSLDWGNQPQHF. The CDR3 region has the DNA TGTGCCAGCAGCTTAGACTGGGGGAATCAGCCCCAGCATTTT.

This rearrangement joins TRBV19 to TRBJ2-5; D perhaps matches TRBD2 (6 bases). Germline V gene data show CDR1 as LNHDA and CDR2 as SQIVND (reference sequence). This CDR3 is built from 13 residues. Trimming shortened V by 3 bases and J by 3 bases, and 8 bases separated the two germline ends. This CDR3 is CASSIWGEETQYF. Written as DNA, the CDR3 is TGTGCCAGTAGTATCTGGGGGGAAGAGACCCAGTACTTC. Based on the CDR3 plus reference TRBV19 and TRBJ2-5, the full variable domain is DGGITQSPKYLFRKEGQNVTLSCEQNLNHDAMYWYRQDPGQGLRLIYYSQIVNDFQKGDIAEGYSVSREKKESFPLTVTSAQKNPTAFYLCASSIWGEETQYFGPGTRLLVL.

The J gene is TRBJ2-7, the V gene TRBV12-3 or TRBV12-4; 7 bases align to TRBD1. The CDR3 is 15 amino acids. Trimming cost V 5 bases and J 5 bases; bases outside gene matches: 12. Written as DNA, the CDR3 is TGTGCCAGCAGTCCATGGGAGAGGGGGCCGCACGAGCAGTACTTC. It is translated as CASSPWERGPHEQYF.

CDR3 coding DNA: TGTGCCAGCAGCTTAGATCTGGCCGGGGAGCTGTTTTTT. The encoded protein is CASSLDLAGELFF. This chain connects TRBV11-2 to TRBJ2-2, with D unresolved. V lost 0 bases and J 6 bases, leaving 5 bases between the germline ends. The germline gives CDR1 SGHAT, CDR2 FQNNGV. The CDR3 length is 13 residues.

The V gene is TRBV4-3, the J gene TRBJ1-1; 7 bases align to TRBD1. The V gene's germline CDR1 is LGHNA and CDR2 YSLEER. Unmatched junction bases numbered 1, after V lost 2 bases and J lost 1 base. This CDR3 has 14 amino acids. The DNA for the CDR3 is TGCGCCAGCAGCCAAACAGGGGCGAACACTGAAGCTTTCTTT. Translated, it gives CASSQTGANTEAFF.

The chain is built from TRBV5-4 and TRBJ2-1; D possibly corresponds to TRBD1 (6 bases). Between the trimmed V and J ends, which lost 0 bases and 6 bases, there was a span of 22 bases. The CDR3 extends over 18 amino acids. Germline loops: CDR1 SGHNT, CDR2 YYREEE (reference sequence). The chain's CDR3 is CASSLGPGGGPPLNEQFF. CDR3 bases: TGTGCCAGCAGCTTGGGGCCTGGGGGCGGGCCGCCCCTCAATGAGCAGTTCTTC. The entire variable domain, with the rest obtained from reference TRBV5-4 and TRBJ2-1, is as follows: ETGVTQSPTHLIKTRGQQVTLRCSSQSGHNTVSWYQQALGQGPQFIFQYYREEENGRGNFPPRFSGLQFPNYSSELNVNALELDDSALYLCASSLGPGGGPPLNEQFFGPGTRLTVL.

The chain recombines TRBV27 with TRBJ2-1; D may be TRBD1 or TRBD2 (5 bases each). There are 14 residues in the CDR3. Germline values: CDR1 MNHEY, CDR2 SMNVEV (reference sequence). V lost 7 bases, J lost 5 bases, and 15 bases lay in between. The CDR3 here is CASITGPRDNEQFF. The CDR3, as DNA: TGTGCCAGCATCACGGGACCTAGGGACAATGAGCAGTTCTTC.

The J gene is TRBJ2-1, the V gene TRBV28; a weak D match, TRBD2 (5 bases). Trimming stripped 5 bases from V and 5 bases from J, with 13 bases between. The CDR3 loop spans 14 amino acids. Germline V gene lookup returns CDR1 MDHEN and CDR2 SYDVKM. The CDR3 sequence: CASSLGLTNNEQFF. CDR3 nucleotide sequence: TGTGCCAGCAGTCTCGGACTTACCAACAATGAGCAGTTCTTC.

The rearrangement links TRBV4-3 to TRBJ1-5; a weak D match, TRBD1 (6 bases). Trimming removed 0 bases at V and 8 bases at J, with 11 bases between. The CDR3 is 14 residues long. In germline, CDR1 is LGHNA, CDR2 YSLEER. This CDR3 is CASSQEEGGEPQHF. The CDR3 DNA sequence: TGCGCCAGCAGCCAAGAAGAGGGGGGCGAGCCCCAGCATTTT.

J is TRBJ2-1 and V is TRBV20-1; D gene uncertain. The CDR3 consists of 16 residues. Germline CDR1 is DFQATT and CDR2 is SNEGSKA (reference sequence). V shed 0 bases and J shed 4 bases, with 16 bases lying between them. This CDR3 is CSARDPRFPSYNEQFF. CDR3 DNA: TGCAGTGCTAGAGATCCGAGGTTCCCGTCTTACAATGAGCAGTTCTTC.

This sequence joins TRBV11-2 and TRBJ2-3; TRBD2 matches at 8 bases. The trim removed 5 bases at V and 4 bases at J, leaving 8 bases unmatched. Germline CDR1 reads SGHAT; CDR2 reads FQNNGV. The CDR3 has 15 amino acids. The CDR3 sequence is CASSRGGRGADTQYF. The DNA for the CDR3 is TGTGCCAGCAGCCGGGGAGGGCGGGGGGCAGATACGCAGTATTTT.

This chain joins TRBV20-1 and TRBJ2-7; possibly TRBD1 for D (6 bases). Germline values: CDR1 DFQATT, CDR2 SNEGSKA (reference sequence). The V and J ends lost 4 bases and 3 bases respectively, with 13 bases between them. The CDR3 has 13 residues. CDR3 sequence (DNA): TGCAGTGCTACCAGACAGGCAGGCTACGAGCAGTACTTC. Translating it yields CSATRQAGYEQYF.

The V call is TRBV19, the J call TRBJ2-7; 8 nucleotides line up with TRBD1. The CDR3 totals 15 residues. Trimming cost V 0 bases and J 3 bases; bases outside gene matches: 4. CDR1 and CDR2 from the germline V gene are LNHDA and SQIVND (reference sequence). For the CDR3, the DNA is TGTGCCAGTAGTATAGATCTAGGACAGGGCTACGAGCAGTACTTC. This translates into CASSIDLGQGYEQYF.

This chain uses TRBV11-2 with TRBJ2-7; TRBD2 matches 8 bases. Germline V gene data show CDR1 as SGHAT and CDR2 as FQNNGV. V shed 2 bases and J 3 bases; nucleotides not matched to a gene: 15. There are 18 residues in the CDR3. The CDR3 is CASSLFPEVAGSLYEQYF. DNA of the CDR3: TGTGCCAGCAGCTTATTTCCGGAGGTAGCGGGATCCCTCTACGAGCAGTACTTC.

CDR3 sequence: CASSYSESWFF. For the CDR3, the DNA is TGTGCCAGCAGTTACAGCGAGTCATGGTTCTTC. This chain connects TRBV6-5 to TRBJ2-1; D unclear. CDR3 length: 11 residues. Between the trimmed V and J ends, which lost 2 bases and 15 bases, there was a span of 11 bases. Germline values: CDR1 MNHEY, CDR2 SVGAGI.

The chain recombines TRBV11-2 with TRBJ2-2; D unresolved. CDR3 length equals 15 residues. The V gene lost 5 bases and the J gene lost 0 bases, with 10 bases spanning the gap. Per germline, CDR1 SGHAT and CDR2 FQNNGV. CDR3 in amino acids: CASSTRTANTGELFF. The DNA for the CDR3 is TGTGCCAGCAGCACTCGGACGGCGAACACCGGGGAGCTGTTTTTT. The full variable domain, in which reference TRBV11-2 and TRBJ2-2 provide the parts outside the CDR3, is EAGVAQSPRYKIIEKRQSVAFWCNPISGHATLYWYQQILGQGPKLLIQFQNNGVVDDSQLPKDRFSAERLKGVDSTLKIQPAKLEDSAVYLCASSTRTANTGELFFGEGSRLTVL.

This clonotype appeared a single time. CDR3 sequence reads: CASSYSISGSLAKNIQYF. CDR3 nucleotides: TGTGCCAGCAGTTACTCGATTAGCGGGTCCTTAGCCAAAAACATTCAGTACTTC. The chain combines TRBV6-2 or TRBV6-3 with TRBJ2-4; 7 bases line up with TRBD2. The V gene's germline CDR1 is MNHEY and CDR2 SVGEGT. V was pared by 0 bases and J by 0 bases, with 8 bases of the junction left unmatched. The CDR3 is made up of 18 amino acids.

V gene TRBV11-2 combines with J gene TRBJ2-5; TRBD2 is a possible D gene (6 bases). Trimming took off 5 bases at V and 2 bases at J, with 18 bases between the two ends. The CDR3 totals 16 residues. Germline V gives CDR1 SGHAT, CDR2 FQNNGV. The CDR3 coding sequence is TGTGCCAGCAGCACCCCTCTCGGGGACTTTCAAGAGACCCAGTACTTC. Amino acids: CASSTPLGDFQETQYF.

The J gene is TRBJ2-5, the V gene TRBV15; D may be TRBD2 (6 bases). Germline assignment: CDR1 LNHNV and CDR2 YYDKDF (reference sequence). CDR3 length equals 15 residues. Trimming pared 2 bases from V and 5 bases from J, leaving 15 bases between. CDR3 loop: CATSRSRDSYETQYF. The CDR3 region has the DNA TGTGCCACCAGCAGATCCCGGGACTCCTATGAGACCCAGTACTTC.

This clonotype was observed a few times. The chain combines TRBV13 with TRBJ2-1; D possibly corresponds to TRBD2 (5 bases). The CDR3 totals 12 residues. Germline V CDR1 and CDR2: PRHDT, FYEKMQ (reference sequence). V lost 2 bases to trimming and J lost 8 bases, with 7 bases between them. The CDR3 bases are TGTGCCAGCAGCTTAAAGGGAGATGAGCAGTTCTTC. Translation: CASSLKGDEQFF.

The V gene is TRBV4-3, the J gene TRBJ2-3; tentative D call: TRBD1 (6 bases). Germline CDR1 LGHNA, CDR2 YSLEER. The CDR3 extends over 13 amino acids. V gave up 8 bases and J gave up 6 bases, with 15 bases separating them. The CDR3 bases are TGCGCCAGCCCAAAGGAAGGGGGTGATACGCAGTATTTT. Amino acid sequence: CASPKEGGDTQYF.

V usage is TRBV11-3 and J usage is TRBJ2-1; tentatively, D is TRBD1 or TRBD2 (5 bases each). Germline lookup yields CDR1 SGHNT and CDR2 YENEEA. V dropped 0 bases and J dropped 2 bases, with 17 bases sitting between them. This CDR3 comprises 18 residues. The CDR3 protein is CASSLDQGGTGTYNEQFF. Written as DNA, the CDR3 is TGTGCCAGCAGCTTAGATCAGGGTGGGACGGGGACCTACAATGAGCAGTTCTTC.

The rearrangement joins TRBV27 to TRBJ2-7, with D unresolved. Per germline, CDR1 MNHEY and CDR2 SMNVEV (reference sequence). Trimming left V 4 bases short and J 0 bases short, with 7 bases between. The CDR3 runs to 13 residues. The CDR3 region has the DNA TGTGCCAGCAGTTCCTCTAGCTCCTACGAGCAGTACTTC. The encoded protein is CASSSSSSYEQYF.

J is TRBJ2-1 and V is TRBV4-1, with 14 bases aligning to TRBD2. The CDR3 is made up of 20 amino acids. Unmatched junction bases numbered 17, after V lost 3 bases and J lost 7 bases. CDR1 MGHRA and CDR2 YSYEKL come from the germline V gene. The CDR3, as DNA: TGCGCCAGCAGCCAGCTACCGGGACTAGCGGGAGAGGGAACCCCGAATGAGCAGTTCTTC. This translates into CASSQLPGLAGEGTPNEQFF.